The 21 T cell receptor beta chains listed next were all sequenced from one sample in a study of T cell repertoires in cytomegalovirus infection. TCRdb re-called the reads through MiXCR, storing one row per CDR3 protein. Among around 550,000 distinct CDR3 sequences, more than 25% were seen once, and the ten largest hold less than 15%. Specimen: PBMCs. The receptor source for this set is a human donor in good health (CMV status not recorded). Some clones in this sample may be carry-over from other donors' samples.

In its sample, this clonotype was seen many times. CDR3 loop: CSAQTSGVDNEQFF. The CDR3 coding sequence is TGCAGTGCCCAAACTAGCGGAGTAGACAATGAGCAGTTCTTC. The J gene is TRBJ2-1, the V gene TRBV20-1; 8 bases align to TRBD2. V gave up 6 bases and J gave up 5 bases; unmatched junction bases: 9. The germline V gene has CDR1 DFQATT and CDR2 SNEGSKA (reference sequence). This CDR3 contains 14 residues.

The gene calls are TRBV11-2 and TRBJ1-1, with a weak D call TRBD1 (5 bases). This CDR3 region has 13 residues. Trimming took off 6 bases at V and 4 bases at J, with 12 bases between the two ends. CDR1 and CDR2 from the germline V gene are SGHAT and FQNNGV. The CDR3 DNA follows: TGTGCCAGCAGAGATCAGGGAGGCACTGAAGCTTTCTTT. This gives the protein CASRDQGGTEAFF.

This clonotype was observed a handful of times. The chain combines TRBV4-1 with TRBJ1-2; 10 bases match TRBD1. Germline loops: CDR1 MGHRA, CDR2 YSYEKL. CDR3 size: 16 residues. J was trimmed by 5 bases and V by 4 bases; bases with no gene match: 10. The CDR3 loop is CASSPAPGTGVYGYTF. In DNA form, the CDR3 reads TGCGCCAGCAGCCCCGCGCCCGGGACAGGGGTATATGGCTACACCTTC.

This chain uses TRBV29-1 with TRBJ2-3; no definite D call. Germline V gene lookup returns CDR1 SQVTM and CDR2 ANQGSEA. Trimming took 3 bases from V and 3 from J, leaving 13 bases between them. The CDR3 spans 14 residues. The CDR3 is CSVDASLGTDTQYF. For the CDR3, the DNA is TGCAGCGTTGATGCGTCTTTGGGGACAGATACGCAGTATTTT.

This clonotype occurred many times. The chain uses TRBV7-2 and TRBJ2-1, with 8 bases aligning to TRBD2. Germline V gives CDR1 SGHTA, CDR2 FQGNSA. This CDR3 is 16 amino acids long. Losses at the gene ends were 3 bases for V and 9 bases for J; bases not matched to a gene: 13. DNA for the CDR3: TGTGCCAGCAGCTTGGGACAACCGGGAGGGGGAGGTGAGCAGTTCTTC. This gives the protein CASSLGQPGGGGEQFF.

This clonotype was seen a few times. The rearrangement joins TRBV6-1 to TRBJ2-2; tentative D call: TRBD1 (6 bases). V was trimmed by 7 bases and J by 2 bases, leaving 11 bases between them. CDR3 length: 14 residues. Germline V gives CDR1 MNHNS, CDR2 SASEGT. This CDR3 reads CASKKGGNTGELFF. CDR3 nucleotide sequence: TGTGCCAGCAAAAAAGGGGGAAACACCGGGGAGCTGTTTTTT.

This sequence joins TRBV27 and TRBJ1-2; the D gene is possibly TRBD1 (6 bases). Looked up from germline, CDR1 is MNHEY and CDR2 is SMNVEV (reference sequence). This CDR3 has 14 residues. Trimming took off 2 bases at V and 6 bases at J, with 13 bases between the two ends. The chain's CDR3 is CASSLTRAGDGYTF. The CDR3, as DNA: TGTGCCAGCAGTTTAACCAGGGCAGGGGATGGCTACACCTTC.

This clonotype turned up a few times. This chain connects TRBV7-2 to TRBJ2-1; 7 nucleotides line up with TRBD2. This CDR3 is built from 14 residues. Germline assignment: CDR1 SGHTA and CDR2 FQGNSA. The V and J ends lost 3 bases and 8 bases, in that order; junction bases with no gene match: 7. The CDR3 here is CASSFRGGRDEQFF. The CDR3 DNA sequence: TGTGCCAGCAGCTTTCGGGGAGGGCGAGATGAGCAGTTCTTC.

This chain uses TRBV5-6 with TRBJ1-1, with 7 positions matching TRBD1. Germline V gene lookup returns CDR1 SGHDT and CDR2 YYEEEE. The J segment lost 8 bases and the V segment lost 4 bases, leaving 8 bases of the junction unmatched. This CDR3 is built from 13 residues. CDR3 residues: CASSPGTAPEAFF. CDR3 nucleotides: TGTGCCAGCAGCCCGGGGACAGCCCCCGAAGCTTTCTTT.

In its sample, this clonotype was seen many times. Here the CDR3 reads CASSSAGIQGYTF. The CDR3 DNA follows: TGTGCCAGCAGCAGCGCCGGGATACAAGGCTACACCTTC. The chain carries TRBV7-2 and TRBJ1-2; D is unresolved. Germline CDR1 reads SGHTA; CDR2 reads FQGNSA. Trimming stripped 5 bases from V and 8 bases from J, with 15 bases between. This CDR3 has 13 residues.

This clonotype was seen ten or more times. The rearrangement uses TRBV7-2 and TRBJ2-7; TRBD2 matches at 9 bases. The germline CDR1 and CDR2 sequences are SGHTA and FQGNSA. The ends lost 8 bases at V and 2 bases at J; junction bases unmatched: 13. The CDR3 has 16 residues. CDR3 coding DNA: TGTGCCAGCGGCCCCGATAGGCGGGAGGGCGCCTACGAGCAGTACGTC. The encoded protein is CASGPDRREGAYEQYV.

V gene TRBV6-2 or TRBV6-3 combines with J gene TRBJ1-1, with 7 positions matching TRBD1. V was pared by 7 bases and J by 4 bases, with 21 bases of the junction left unmatched. CDR3 length: 18 residues. The germline gives CDR1 MNHEY, CDR2 SVGEGT. For the CDR3, the DNA is TGTGCCAGCACCTATACCGCAGGGGGGATAAGGAGAAGCACTGAAGCTTTCTTT. Its translation: CASTYTAGGIRRSTEAFF.

The V call is TRBV19, the J call TRBJ2-1, with 15 bases aligning to TRBD2. The CDR3 spans 14 residues. With V trimmed by 5 bases and J by 9 bases, 2 bases remained unmatched. CDR1 is LNHDA, CDR2 SQIVND, per germline (reference sequence). CDR3 coding DNA: TGTGCCAGTAGTTGGACTAGCGGGAGGGCTGAGCAGTTCTTC. The encoded protein is CASSWTSGRAEQFF.

In this sample, this clonotype turned up many times. The rearrangement links TRBV7-2 to TRBJ2-6, with TRBD1 as a possible D gene (5 bases). In germline, CDR1 is SGHTA, CDR2 FQGNSA. V gave up 4 bases and J gave up 4 bases, with 11 bases separating them. This CDR3 spans 15 amino acids. CDR3 DNA: TGTGCCAGCAGCTCCGAAGGGGCCGGGGCCAACGTCCTGACTTTC. Translated, it gives CASSSEGAGANVLTF. Based on the CDR3 plus reference TRBV7-2 and TRBJ2-6, the full variable domain is GAGVSQSPSNKVTEKGKDVELRCDPISGHTALYWYRQSLGQGLEFLIYFQGNSAPDKSGLPSDRFSAERTGGSVSTLTIQRTQQEDSAVYLCASSSEGAGANVLTFGAGSRLTVL.

This clonotype was detected a few times. This chain connects TRBV20-1 to TRBJ1-5; TRBD1 might be the D (6 bases). The ends were cut back, 5 bases at V and 0 bases at J, with 17 bases in the middle. The germline gives CDR1 DFQATT, CDR2 SNEGSKA (reference sequence). CDR3 size: 16 residues. CDR3 sequence reads: CSAAPAQGPSNQPQHF. DNA for the CDR3: TGCAGTGCTGCCCCGGCCCAGGGGCCTAGCAATCAGCCCCAGCATTTT.

The chain links TRBV5-6 to TRBJ1-3, with a tentative D call TRBD1 (6 bases). The V end lost 3 bases, the J end lost 1 base, and 17 bases lay between the germline ends. Looked up from germline, CDR1 is SGHDT and CDR2 is YYEEEE. CDR3 length equals 17 residues. CDR3 in amino acids: CASSSPRQGKSGNTIYF. DNA of the CDR3: TGTGCCAGCAGCTCCCCGCGGCAGGGGAAGTCTGGAAACACCATATATTTT.

There are many counts of this clonotype. The chain employs TRBV7-6 and TRBJ2-3; 13 nucleotides align to TRBD2. Per the germline V gene, CDR1 is SGHVS and CDR2 is FNYEAQ. The CDR3 extends over 16 amino acids. The V gene end was trimmed by 4 bases and the J gene end by 4 bases; junction bases not matched to a gene: 5. CDR3 DNA: TGTGCCAGCAGCTCAGAACTAGCGGGAGGGCCAGATACGCAGTATTTT. The encoded protein is CASSSELAGGPDTQYF.

This clonotype was observed at least ten times. The V call is TRBV7-2, the J call TRBJ1-1, with no clear D. The CDR3 is made up of 15 amino acids. CDR1 SGHTA and CDR2 FQGNSA come from the germline V gene. Trimming pared 1 base from V and 1 base from J, leaving 10 bases between. The chain's CDR3 is CASSLVPLANTEAFF. CDR3 sequence (DNA): TGTGCCAGCAGCTTAGTCCCCCTTGCGAACACTGAAGCTTTCTTT.

V usage is TRBV11-2 and J usage is TRBJ2-1; maybe TRBD2 (6 bases). CDR3 length: 17 amino acids. Germline lookup yields CDR1 SGHAT and CDR2 FQNNGV. The ends were cut back, 5 bases at V and 0 bases at J, with 17 bases in the middle. CDR3 loop: CASSAPGLSSSYNEQFF. The DNA for the CDR3 is TGTGCCAGCAGCGCACCGGGACTTTCAAGCTCCTACAATGAGCAGTTCTTC.

This clonotype was seen a handful of times. The V and J genes are TRBV13 and TRBJ2-4; D may be TRBD1 (6 bases). Trimming pared 1 base from V and 4 bases from J, leaving 14 bases between. The germline V gene encodes CDR1 PRHDT and CDR2 FYEKMQ (reference sequence). This CDR3 is built from 16 residues. This CDR3 is CASSLVSDRQKNIQYF. The CDR3 nucleotides are TGTGCCAGCAGCTTAGTTTCGGACAGACAGAAAAACATTCAGTACTTC.

This clonotype has a handful of counts. The chain recombines TRBV6-2 or TRBV6-3 with TRBJ2-7, with D possibly TRBD2 on 6 matching bases. This CDR3 contains 14 residues. V was pared by 0 bases and J by 6 bases, with 12 bases between. The germline CDR1 and CDR2 sequences are MNHEY and SVGEGT. The CDR3: CASSYSGGRGEQYV. CDR3 in DNA: TGTGCCAGCAGTTACTCCGGGGGAAGGGGCGAGCAGTACGTC.